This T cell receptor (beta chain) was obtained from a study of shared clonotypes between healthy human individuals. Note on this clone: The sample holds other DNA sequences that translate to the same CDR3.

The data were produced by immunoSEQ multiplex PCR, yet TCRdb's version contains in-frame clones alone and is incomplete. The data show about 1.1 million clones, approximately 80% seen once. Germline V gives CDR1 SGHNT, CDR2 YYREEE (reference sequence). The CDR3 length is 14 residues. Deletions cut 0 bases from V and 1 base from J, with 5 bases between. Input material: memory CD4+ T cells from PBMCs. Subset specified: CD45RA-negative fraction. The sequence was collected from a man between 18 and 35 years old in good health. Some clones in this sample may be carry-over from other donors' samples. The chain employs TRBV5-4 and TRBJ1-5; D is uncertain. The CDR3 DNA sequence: TGTGCCAGCAGCTTGGCCGGCAGCAATCAGCCCCAGCATTTT. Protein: CASSLAGSNQPQHF.